Following are 9 T cell receptor beta chains from one sample sequenced in a study of blood T cell repertoires in COVID-19. Method: immunoSEQ multiplex PCR; TCRdb's copy keeps in-frame clones and lacks some. The sample shows 35,000 to 45,000 clones, 92% of them seen only once. Sequencing input: peripheral blood. These receptors were collected from a man aged 50-60 years with active COVID-19.

The chain couples TRBV2 to TRBJ2-5, with D maybe TRBD1 (5 bases). The CDR3 consists of 15 residues. Germline CDR1 and CDR2: SNHLY and FYNNEI. The V and J ends lost 5 bases and 5 bases respectively, with 18 bases between them. CDR3 DNA sequence: TGTGCCAGCAGTCCCAGGACATCATCCAAGGAGACCCAGTACTTC. Protein product: CASSPRTSSKETQYF.

CDR3 nucleotides: TGTGCCAGCAGTTTTGGAGTCGGGAATATGGGTCAGCCCCAGCATTTT. Amino acids: CASSFGVGNMGQPQHF. The J gene is TRBJ1-5, the V gene TRBV28; no definite D call. The CDR3 loop spans 16 amino acids. In germline, CDR1 is MDHEN, CDR2 SYDVKM. V shed 3 bases and J shed 6 bases, with 18 bases lying between them.

The chain carries TRBV7-9 and TRBJ2-5; D perhaps matches TRBD2 (5 bases). Trimming stripped 4 bases from V and 2 bases from J, with 14 bases between. Germline loops: CDR1 SEHNR, CDR2 FQNEAQ (reference sequence). The CDR3 length is 15 residues. The CDR3 reads CASSSSNRRQETQYF. The CDR3 coding sequence is TGTGCCAGCAGCTCAAGTAACCGGAGGCAAGAGACCCAGTACTTC.

The CDR3 bases are TGCAGCGTTGACAGGGGGCACTATGGCTACACCTTC. Translated: CSVDRGHYGYTF. The chain has TRBV29-1 and TRBJ1-2; 8 positions agree with TRBD1. The CDR3 extends over 12 amino acids. The V gene's germline CDR1 is SQVTM and CDR2 ANQGSEA. J lost 3 bases, V lost 3 bases, and 0 bases had no gene match.

The gene calls are TRBV19 and TRBJ2-1, with a possible D match to TRBD2 (6 bases). The CDR3 has 17 amino acids. Germline V lookup: CDR1 LNHDA, CDR2 SQIVND (reference sequence). Trimming shortened V by 6 bases and J by 2 bases, and 20 bases separated the two germline ends. The CDR3 DNA is TGTGCCAGTAGCGAAACCATAGGAGGGAGGACCTACAATGAGCAGTTCTTC. It encodes CASSETIGGRTYNEQFF.

A single count supports this clone. The V call is TRBV10-1, the J call TRBJ2-7; 11 positions agree with TRBD2. V trimming: 4 bases; J trimming: 7 bases; junction bases outside the gene matches: 12. Germline values: CDR1 WNHNN, CDR2 SYGVQD (reference sequence). This CDR3 region has 16 residues. CDR3 nucleotide sequence: TGCGCCAGCAGTGTCCACGTTAGCGGGAGGGCGGGTGAGCAGTACTTC. Protein product: CASSVHVSGRAGEQYF.

This clone was detected a few times. This rearrangement joins TRBV7-2 to TRBJ2-3; possible D gene TRBD2, 6 bases. V lost 5 bases and J lost 0, with 12 bases in between. The germline V gene encodes CDR1 SGHTA and CDR2 FQGNSA. The CDR3 contains 15 residues. The CDR3 DNA reads as TGTGCCAGCAGCCCGGACTATACTAGCACAGATACGCAGTATTTT. Its translation is CASSPDYTSTDTQYF.

The rearrangement joins TRBV12-2 to TRBJ2-1; whether TRBD2, the table's D call, matches the DNA was not checked. TRBV12-2 is recorded as a pseudogene. This CDR3 spans 17 amino acids. The CDR3 coding sequence is TGTGCAAGTCGCTTAGACGGTCTCATCCCTTACTACAATGAGCAGTTCTTC. As protein: CASRLDGLIPYYNEQFF.

The V and J genes are TRBV20-1 and TRBJ2-7; D gene uncertain. CDR1 DFQATT and CDR2 SNEGSKA come from the germline V gene (reference sequence). This CDR3 comprises 13 residues. Trimming left V 3 bases short and J 0 bases short, with 9 bases between. CDR3: CSASLRGSYEQYF. CDR3 sequence (DNA): TGCAGTGCTAGTCTCCGCGGCTCCTACGAGCAGTACTTC.